The 16 T cell receptor beta chains reported below all come from one sample, sequenced in a study of Ad26.COV2.S vaccination and SARS-CoV-2 variants. The method was immunoSEQ multiplex PCR; TCRdb's version includes in-frame clones alone and lacks a portion of them. The sample records roughly 100,000 clones, about 78% being singletons. The sequences come from peripheral blood, collected after recovery from COVID-19. The receptors come from a human donor who had recovered from COVID-19.

V gene TRBV19 combines with J gene TRBJ2-5, with 8 bases identical to TRBD2. J lost 5 bases, V lost 4 bases, and 3 bases had no gene match. This CDR3 spans 13 amino acids. CDR1 and CDR2 from the germline V gene are LNHDA and SQIVND (reference sequence). The CDR3 is CASSTGLVETQYF. CDR3 DNA: TGTGCCAGTAGTACGGGACTAGTGGAGACCCAGTACTTC.

The CDR3 protein is CASSPNQPQHF. CDR3 in DNA: TGTGCCAGCAGCCCTAATCAGCCCCAGCATTTT. The rearrangement joins TRBV9 to TRBJ1-5; no reliable D call. Germline lookup yields CDR1 SGDLS and CDR2 YYNGEE. The CDR3 runs 11 residues. V was clipped by 4 bases and J by 4 bases, with 3 bases between them.

This sequence joins TRBV27 and TRBJ1-2; 10 bases line up with TRBD1. This CDR3 region has 15 residues. Germline V gene data show CDR1 as MNHEY and CDR2 as SMNVEV (reference sequence). V lost 4 bases to trimming and J lost 3 bases; unmatched junction nucleotides: 5. CDR3 DNA sequence: TGTGCCAGCAGTTCGGCCGGGACAGGGGACTATGGCTACACCTTC. Its protein product is CASSSAGTGDYGYTF.

About this clone: Other nucleotide sequences in the sample specify the same CDR3. The chain carries TRBV2 and TRBJ1-1; TRBD1 aligns across 7 bases. V lost 2 bases and J lost 1; bases outside the gene matches: 1. CDR1 and CDR2 (germline): SNHLY, FYNNEI. The CDR3 sequence is 14 residues long. CDR3 DNA sequence: TGTGCCAGCAGTGAACAGGGGGGGAACACTGAAGCTTTCTTT. Translation gives CASSEQGGNTEAFF.

This chain connects TRBV29-1 to TRBJ1-3; 8 bases line up with TRBD1. Trimming cost V 4 bases and J 2 bases; bases outside gene matches: 10. Germline loops: CDR1 SQVTM, CDR2 ANQGSEA. This CDR3 region has 16 residues. The CDR3 DNA reads TGCAGCGTTGGGTACGAGACAGGGGCTACTGGAAACACCATATATTTT. Residues: CSVGYETGATGNTIYF.

The V call is TRBV12-3 or TRBV12-4, the J call TRBJ1-2; no clear D gene. With 10 bases removed from V and 2 bases from J, the gap between germline ends came to 14 bases. The CDR3 is 13 amino acids. CDR3 protein: CAISRGLNYGYTF. The DNA of the CDR3 is TGTGCCATCAGCCGGGGATTGAACTATGGCTACACCTTC.

This chain connects TRBV9 to TRBJ2-1; TRBD1 or TRBD2 may be the D gene (5 bases each). This CDR3 region has 15 residues. Germline CDR1 and CDR2: SGDLS and YYNGEE. V shed 0 bases and J shed 0 bases, with 7 bases lying between them. The CDR3: CASSVVGDSYNEQFF. For the CDR3, the DNA is TGTGCCAGCAGCGTAGTGGGGGACTCCTACAATGAGCAGTTCTTC.

The chain couples TRBV7-2 to TRBJ2-5; D not resolved. Trimming removed 1 base at V and 5 bases at J, with 14 bases between. There are 15 residues in the CDR3. The germline V gene encodes CDR1 SGHTA and CDR2 FQGNSA. CDR3 region: CASSLVYPPQETQYF. The CDR3 region has the DNA TGTGCCAGCAGCTTAGTCTACCCCCCTCAGGAGACCCAGTACTTC.

This chain joins TRBV29-1 and TRBJ1-1; possibly TRBD1 for D (5 bases). CDR1 is SQVTM and CDR2 is ANQGSEA in the germline V gene. This CDR3 region has 14 residues. V lost 6 bases, J lost 1 base, and 15 bases lay in between. The CDR3 sequence: CSVGRGLGNTEAFF. Here the CDR3 DNA reads TGCAGCGTCGGAAGGGGACTGGGGAACACTGAAGCTTTCTTT. The variable domain in full, with the rest retrieved from reference TRBV29-1 and TRBJ1-1, is SAVISQKPSRDICQRGTSLTIQCQVDSQVTMMFWYRQQPGQSLTLIATANQGSEATYESGFVIDKFPISRPNLTFSTLTVSNMSPEDSSIYLCSVGRGLGNTEAFFGQGTRLTVV.

J is TRBJ1-5 and V is TRBV20-1; a possible D gene is TRBD1 (6 bases). V was cut by 3 bases and J by 5 bases, with 14 bases left in between. CDR1 and CDR2 from the germline V gene are DFQATT and SNEGSKA (reference sequence). This CDR3 spans 14 amino acids. The CDR3: CSASPGAIDQPQHF. As DNA, the CDR3 is TGCAGTGCTAGTCCAGGGGCAATCGATCAGCCCCAGCATTTT.

The chain is built from TRBV5-4 and TRBJ2-7; tentative D call: TRBD2 (5 bases). Trimming stripped 3 bases from V and 5 bases from J, with 12 bases between. The CDR3 spans 13 residues. Germline CDR1 reads SGHNT; CDR2 reads YYREEE (reference sequence). Written as DNA, the CDR3 is TGTGCCAGCAGCTCCGCGGGCAGTGACGAGCAGTACTTC. It is translated as CASSSAGSDEQYF.

This clone has only one observation. The chain has TRBV12-5 and TRBJ2-3; D is unclear. Germline V gene lookup returns CDR1 LGHNT and CDR2 FRNRAP. The CDR3 loop spans 15 amino acids. Between the trimmed V and J ends, which lost 4 bases and 3 bases, there was a span of 14 bases. As DNA, the CDR3 is TGTGCTAGTGGTTCCTCCCGGATGGCGACAGATACGCAGTATTTT. Protein sequence: CASGSSRMATDTQYF. The full variable domain, with the rest looked up from reference TRBV12-5 and TRBJ2-3, is DARVTQTPRHKVTEMGQEVTMRCQPILGHNTVFWYRQTMMQGLELLAYFRNRAPLDDSGMPKDRFSAEMPDATLATLKIQPSEPRDSAVYFCASGSSRMATDTQYFGPGTRLTVL.

This chain joins TRBV9 and TRBJ2-5, with 9 bases matching TRBD2. This CDR3 is 14 amino acids long. CDR1 SGDLS and CDR2 YYNGEE come from the germline V gene. The junction had 9 bases not matched to a gene; V was cut back by 7 bases and J by 5 bases. Here the CDR3 DNA reads TGTGCCAGCCGCGCGGGGGGGGCCGGGGAGACCCAGTACTTC. This sequence encodes CASRAGGAGETQYF.

The chain joins TRBV5-6 to TRBJ2-2; the D is unclear. V lost 4 bases, J lost 1 base, and 8 bases lay in between. This CDR3 has 14 amino acids. The germline CDR1 and CDR2 sequences are SGHDT and YYEEEE. CDR3 sequence: CASSGDRNTGELFF. The CDR3 nucleotides are TGTGCCAGCAGCGGGGATAGGAACACCGGGGAGCTGTTTTTT.

This chain uses TRBV6-2 or TRBV6-3 with TRBJ2-1; TRBD1 aligns across 11 bases. Germline V gene data show CDR1 as MNHEY and CDR2 as SVGEGT. Germline trimming cut 2 bases from V and 4 bases from J; bases unmatched to any gene: 1. There are 15 residues in the CDR3. CDR3 sequence reads: CASSYRDRGYNEQFF. The CDR3 DNA reads TGTGCCAGCAGTTACCGGGACAGGGGGTACAATGAGCAGTTCTTC.

The chain recombines TRBV3-1 (or the pseudogene TRBV3-2) with TRBJ2-3; D gene ambiguous. The CDR3 consists of 14 residues. CDR1 is LGHDT and CDR2 is YNNKEL in the germline V gene (reference sequence). V lost 3 bases, J lost 2 bases, and 9 bases lay in between. DNA of the CDR3: TGTGCCAGCAGCCAGACCTCATCCACAGATACGCAGTATTTT. Encoded protein: CASSQTSSTDTQYF.